This TCR beta chain was recorded in a study of cytomegalovirus exposure and HLA in healthy donors. At collection, donors were nominally healthy, but unrecorded immune exposures were probable. The PCR used 60 Vbeta and 13 Jbeta primers. TCRdb's table, derived via immunoSEQ multiplex PCR, lists solely in-frame clones and lacks some. The table has almost 85,000 clones, around 80% seen once. V lost 0 bases and J 2 bases, leaving 12 bases between the germline ends. This CDR3 has 16 residues. Germline V gene sequence: CDR1 WNHNN, CDR2 SYGVQD (reference sequence). This TCR was recovered from a male donor in good health and CMV-seropositive. Sequencing was carried out using PBMCs. This chain links TRBV10-1 with TRBJ2-3; D call uncertain. CDR3 amino acids: CASSESRSLYTDTQYF. The CDR3, as DNA: TGCGCCAGCAGTGAGTCAAGGAGCCTTTACACAGATACGCAGTATTTT.